This T cell receptor (beta chain) stems from a study of CD8 T cells in ankylosing spondylitis. Findings and limits, study-wide: Earlier work had already found some motif variants in reactive arthritis synovial fluid and blood. Blood of patients with ankylosing spondylitis appeared to be characterized by a TCR beta motif of eight highly homologous variants. The authors reported significant enrichment of disease-linked clones in matched ankylosing spondylitis synovial fluid.

The CDR3 sequence is 15 residues long. The V end lost 2 bases, the J end lost 13 bases, and 25 bases lay between the germline ends. The germline V gene encodes CDR1 SQVTM and CDR2 ANQGSEA. On this clonotype: Its specificity is unknown.

In making TCR beta libraries, quantitative 5'-RACE with molecular barcodes was used. TCRdb re-called the 5' RACE reads through MiXCR, storing one row per CDR3 protein. This table has 500,000 to 550,000 distinct CDR3 sequences, about 13% appearing once. Sequenced: blood, either unsorted or a sorted T cell fraction (not recorded which). V gene TRBV29-1 combines with J gene TRBJ2-3; the D gene is possibly TRBD2 (6 bases). The TCR comes from a male donor with ankylosing spondylitis. The CDR3, as DNA: TGCAGCGTTGAACCGCGGGACTTGAACAGTTTGGTCAAGTATTTT. This sequence encodes CSVEPRDLNSLVKYF.